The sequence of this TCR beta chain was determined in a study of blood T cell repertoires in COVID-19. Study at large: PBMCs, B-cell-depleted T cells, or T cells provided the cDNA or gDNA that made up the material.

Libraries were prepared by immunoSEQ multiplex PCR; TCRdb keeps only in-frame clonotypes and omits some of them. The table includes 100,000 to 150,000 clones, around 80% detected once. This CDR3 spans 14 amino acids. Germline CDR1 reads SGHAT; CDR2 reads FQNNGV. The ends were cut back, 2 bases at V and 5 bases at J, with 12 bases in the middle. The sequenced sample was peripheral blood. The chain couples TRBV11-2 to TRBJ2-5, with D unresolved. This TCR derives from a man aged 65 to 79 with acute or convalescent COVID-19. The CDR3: CASSLRRSLETQYF. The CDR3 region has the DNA TGTGCCAGCAGCTTACGTAGAAGTCTGGAGACCCAGTACTTC.